The 24 T cell receptor beta chains below were found in one sample sequenced in a study of CD4 T cells in relation to SARS-CoV-2 and coronaviruses. Antigens for these TCRs are unknown. Generated by immunoSEQ multiplex PCR, the TCRdb table keeps only in-frame clones and is missing some. The table lists around 30,000 clones, over 60% of them singletons. Sequencing was done on a sample of memory CD4+ T cells from PBMCs, cultured in vitro. Receptors were obtained from an adult with COVID-19.

This clone has more than one count but fewer than ten. Other DNA sequences of this sample code for an identical CDR3. The V call is TRBV7-2, the J call TRBJ1-5, with no clear D. Trimming pared 3 bases from V and 0 bases from J, leaving 3 bases between. The CDR3 covers 13 residues. In germline, CDR1 is SGHTA, CDR2 FQGNSA. The CDR3 sequence is CASSFSSNQPQHF. CDR3 DNA sequence: TGTGCCAGCAGCTTTAGTAGCAATCAGCCCCAGCATTTT.

The V call is TRBV7-3, the J call TRBJ2-3; 10 nucleotides match TRBD1. V dropped 3 bases and J dropped 3; count of bases not matched to a gene: 0. The CDR3 sequence is 14 residues long. The germline gives CDR1 SGHTA, CDR2 FQGTGA. The CDR3 DNA reads TGTGCCAGCAGCTTGGGACAGGGGACAGATACGCAGTATTTT. This codes for CASSLGQGTDTQYF.

The J gene is TRBJ2-1, the V gene TRBV7-2; 14 positions agree with TRBD2. In germline, CDR1 is SGHTA, CDR2 FQGNSA. J lost 10 bases, V lost 4 bases, and 15 bases had no gene match. The CDR3 extends over 18 amino acids. CDR3: CASSSLPPGLAGAAEQFF. CDR3 DNA sequence: TGTGCCAGCAGCTCTCTCCCCCCGGGACTAGCGGGAGCGGCCGAGCAGTTCTTC.

The chain employs TRBV15 and TRBJ2-3; D is undetermined. CDR1 and CDR2 from the germline V gene are LNHNV and YYDKDF (reference sequence). The CDR3 totals 12 residues. The V and J ends lost 0 bases and 11 bases respectively, with 9 bases between them. The CDR3 DNA reads as TGTGCCACCAGCAGAGATCGCCAGGTGCAGTATTTT. Its translation: CATSRDRQVQYF.

The gene calls are TRBV6-5 and TRBJ1-5; no reliable D call. This CDR3 spans 14 amino acids. Germline V gene data show CDR1 as MNHEY and CDR2 as SVGAGI. V gave up 9 bases and J gave up 3 bases, with 15 bases separating them. The CDR3 DNA follows: TGTGCCAGTACTTCATCGGGGAACAATCAGCCCCAGCATTTT. Its translation: CASTSSGNNQPQHF.

In its sample, this clone was seen a few times. DNA for the CDR3: TGTGCCAGCAGCTTATTAACAGATACGCAGTATTTT. This encodes CASSLLTDTQYF. The chain carries TRBV7-9 and TRBJ2-3, with D uncertain. Germline V gives CDR1 SEHNR, CDR2 FQNEAQ (reference sequence). Trimming shortened V by 2 bases and J by 3 bases, and 3 bases separated the two germline ends. The CDR3 covers 12 residues.

This sequence joins TRBV5-1 and TRBJ2-7; tentatively, D is TRBD2 (5 bases). The CDR3 has 14 residues. V gave up 1 base and J gave up 5 bases, with 13 bases separating them. CDR1 is SGHRS and CDR2 is YFSETQ in the germline V gene. Here the CDR3 reads CASSLQLALNEQYF. The CDR3 DNA reads as TGCGCCAGCAGCTTGCAGCTAGCTTTAAACGAGCAGTACTTC.

This clone was observed once. The CDR3 loop reads CASSTRHRGEAGNTIYF. CDR3 nucleotide sequence: TGTGCCAGCAGCACGCGCCACCGGGGCGAAGCTGGAAACACCATATATTTT. V gene TRBV7-6 combines with J gene TRBJ1-3; a weak D match, TRBD1 (5 bases). CDR3 length: 17 residues. V was cut by 5 bases and J by 2 bases, with 19 bases left in between. CDR1 SGHVS and CDR2 FNYEAQ come from the germline V gene.

This rearrangement joins TRBV6-5 to TRBJ2-3; unclear D gene. The V and J ends lost 0 bases and 7 bases respectively, with 11 bases between them. This CDR3 has 14 residues. Germline-derived CDR1 and CDR2 are MNHEY and SVGAGI. The CDR3 region has the DNA TGTGCCAGCAGTTACTCGAGGTCTTATAATACGCAGTATTTT. Amino acid sequence: CASSYSRSYNTQYF.

This clone has only one observation. The chain's CDR3 is CASSPLQGPETQYF. The CDR3 DNA reads as TGTGCCAGCAGCCCCCTCCAGGGTCCAGAGACCCAGTACTTC. This chain links TRBV28 with TRBJ2-5; perhaps TRBD1 as D (5 bases). CDR1 is MDHEN, CDR2 SYDVKM, per germline. The CDR3 length is 14 residues. Trimming removed 6 bases at V and 4 bases at J, with 15 bases between.

J is TRBJ2-1 and V is TRBV5-1, with 7 nucleotides matching TRBD1. This CDR3 has 15 residues. V trimming: 2 bases; J trimming: 4 bases; junction bases outside the gene matches: 6. The germline V gene encodes CDR1 SGHRS and CDR2 YFSETQ. CDR3 in amino acids: CASSFMTGTYNEQFF. The CDR3 region has the DNA TGCGCCAGCAGCTTCATGACAGGGACGTACAATGAGCAGTTCTTC.

The sample holds one count of this clone. The chain joins TRBV18 to TRBJ1-3, with TRBD1 matching over 7 bases. Per the germline V gene, CDR1 is KGHSH and CDR2 is LQKENI. J lost 4 bases, V lost 5 bases, and 8 bases had no gene match. The CDR3 is made up of 15 amino acids. The CDR3 protein is CASSADRASGNTIYF. CDR3 nucleotides: TGTGCCAGCTCAGCTGACAGGGCTTCCGGAAACACCATATATTTT.

The J gene is TRBJ1-1, the V gene TRBV10-3, with TRBD1 matching 7 bases. The V and J ends lost 6 bases and 3 bases, in that order; junction bases with no gene match: 7. The CDR3 extends over 14 amino acids. In germline, CDR1 is ENHRY, CDR2 SYGVKD. DNA for the CDR3: TGTGCCATCAGGCCCGATACAGGGGACACTGAAGCTTTCTTT. Protein sequence: CAIRPDTGDTEAFF.

The V and J genes are TRBV3-1 (or the pseudogene TRBV3-2) and TRBJ2-3; 7 bases are a match to TRBD1. This CDR3 is built from 14 residues. V gave up 5 bases and J gave up 3 bases; unmatched junction bases: 5. Germline CDR1 and CDR2: LGHDT and YNNKEL (reference sequence). The chain's CDR3 is CASSLRQGTDTQYF. CDR3 nucleotide sequence: TGTGCCAGCAGCTTACGACAGGGAACAGATACGCAGTATTTT.

This chain joins TRBV6-5 and TRBJ2-2, with no clear D. This CDR3 comprises 14 residues. The germline CDR1 and CDR2 sequences are MNHEY and SVGAGI. Trimming shortened V by 8 bases and J by 6 bases, and 16 bases separated the two germline ends. The CDR3 protein is CASLQREAAGELFF. DNA for the CDR3: TGTGCCAGCCTACAGCGTGAGGCTGCCGGGGAGCTGTTTTTT.

As DNA, the CDR3 is TGTGCCAGCAGCTTAGGCCTGGACAGCTCCTATAATTCACCCCTCCACTTT. It is translated as CASSLGLDSSYNSPLHF. This chain uses TRBV7-2 with TRBJ1-6; D perhaps matches TRBD1 (6 bases). Germline V gives CDR1 SGHTA, CDR2 FQGNSA. Between the trimmed V and J ends, which lost 1 base and 0 bases, there was a span of 10 bases. The CDR3 runs 17 residues.

The chain combines TRBV28 with TRBJ2-1, with TRBD2 identical over 16 bases. The CDR3 runs 19 residues. With V trimmed by 4 bases and J by 5 bases, 11 bases remained unmatched. Germline-derived CDR1 and CDR2 are MDHEN and SYDVKM. The CDR3 DNA sequence: TGTGCCAGCAGTTATCCGGGGACTAGCGGGAGGGCCTTCAACAATGAGCAGTTCTTC. Translation: CASSYPGTSGRAFNNEQFF.

The DNA of the CDR3 is TGTGCCAGCAGCTCCGGGCAGGACACTGAAGCTTTCTTT. Protein product: CASSSGQDTEAFF. The rearrangement joins TRBV11-3 to TRBJ1-1; no clear D gene. Germline assignment: CDR1 SGHNT and CDR2 YENEEA. CDR3 length: 13 amino acids. Trimming removed 4 bases from V and 3 bases from J, with 9 bases in between.

The genes are TRBV5-1 and TRBJ2-7; D uncertain. This CDR3 contains 14 residues. V lost 3 bases to trimming and J lost 3 bases, with 13 bases between them. Germline V gene sequence: CDR1 SGHRS, CDR2 YFSETQ. The DNA for the CDR3 is TGCGCCAGCAGCTCGAACCCACGGAACTACGAGCAGTACTTC. Translation gives CASSSNPRNYEQYF. Looking up the rest from reference TRBV5-1 and TRBJ2-7 gives the full variable domain: KAGVTQTPRYLIKTRGQQVTLSCSPISGHRSVSWYQQTPGQGLQFLFEYFSETQRNKGNFPGRFSGRQFSNSRSEMNVSTLELGDSALYLCASSSNPRNYEQYFGPGTRLTVT.

The sample holds one count of this clone. J is TRBJ2-5 and V is TRBV19, with a possible D match to TRBD2 (6 bases). V was trimmed by 3 bases and J by 2 bases, leaving 13 bases between them. The CDR3 runs to 15 residues. From germline, CDR1 is LNHDA and CDR2 SQIVND (reference sequence). The CDR3 spells CASSIGLNDQETQYF. The CDR3 region has the DNA TGTGCCAGTAGTATTGGACTAAACGATCAAGAGACCCAGTACTTC.

The CDR3 reads CASSQTGQSPLHF. Here the CDR3 DNA reads TGTGCCAGCAGCCAAACCGGTCAATCACCCCTCCACTTT. The gene calls are TRBV14 and TRBJ1-6; D is unresolved. Germline values: CDR1 SGHDN, CDR2 FVKESK. CDR3 length: 13 amino acids. V lost 2 bases and J 10 bases, leaving 9 bases between the germline ends.

The chain employs TRBV7-2 and TRBJ2-3; 7 bases are shared with TRBD2. With V trimmed by 3 bases and J by 2 bases, 8 bases remained unmatched. The CDR3 is 16 residues long. Germline CDR1 and CDR2: SGHTA and FQGNSA. The CDR3 nucleotides read TGTGCCAGCAGCTTGTCCGTAGCGGGCCACACAGATACGCAGTATTTT. Translating it yields CASSLSVAGHTDTQYF.

J is TRBJ2-6 and V is TRBV7-2, with a weak D call TRBD2 (5 bases). Trimming shortened V by 3 bases and J by 3 bases, and 15 bases separated the two germline ends. The CDR3 is made up of 17 amino acids. Germline V gene sequence: CDR1 SGHTA, CDR2 FQGNSA. CDR3 bases: TGTGCCAGCAGCTTTAGAGGGTATGGCGGTGGGGCCAACGTCCTGACTTTC. Encoded protein: CASSFRGYGGGANVLTF.

The J gene is TRBJ2-5, the V gene TRBV7-9, with TRBD1 matching 8 bases. Germline V gene lookup returns CDR1 SEHNR and CDR2 FQNEAQ (reference sequence). The CDR3 is made up of 15 amino acids. V shed 3 bases and J 1 base; nucleotides not matched to a gene: 4. The CDR3 DNA follows: TGTGCCAGCAGCTTTCCTACAGGGGGCCAAGAGACCCAGTACTTC. It yields the protein CASSFPTGGQETQYF.